These 20 T cell receptor beta chains came from one sample sequenced in a study of molecular identifiers for immune sequencing clone quantification. Each CDR3 protein is one row after TCRdb ran MiXCR on the PCR reads. This sample has approximately 590,000 distinct CDR3 sequences, with about 25% found just once. The sequencing input was naive CD8+ T cells from blood, with Jurkat cell RNA spiked in. Regarding subset: FACS-sorted CD8+CD4-CCR7+CD45RA+ naive T cells. These receptors all stem from a human donor in good health. Some libraries in this study had Jurkat cell RNA spiked in.

This clonotype was seen ten or more times. The chain employs TRBV12-3 or TRBV12-4 and TRBJ2-3, with TRBD2 matching 8 bases. The V gene end was trimmed by 9 bases and the J gene end by 1 base; junction bases not matched to a gene: 15. CDR3 length: 17 residues. The CDR3 DNA follows: TGTGCCAGTTCCCTCTGGGCTAGCGGGCTAGGCACAGATACGCAGTATTTT. Translation gives CASSLWASGLGTDTQYF.

The chain has TRBV5-6 and TRBJ2-3, with a tentative D call TRBD2 (7 bases). The germline V gene has CDR1 SGHDT and CDR2 YYEEEE. There are 16 residues in the CDR3. Between the trimmed V and J ends, which lost 0 bases and 2 bases, there was a span of 13 bases. The CDR3, as DNA: TGTGCCAGCAGCTTGGATCTGGGGGGGCCCACAGATACGCAGTATTTT. Translated: CASSLDLGGPTDTQYF.

This rearrangement joins TRBV12-3 or TRBV12-4 to TRBJ1-6; a possible D gene is TRBD1 (5 bases). CDR3 length: 13 residues. The germline V and J ends were trimmed by 3 bases and 9 bases, with 9 bases remaining between them. CDR3 sequence: CASSFGGSSPLHF. The CDR3 bases are TGTGCCAGCAGTTTTGGGGGTTCTTCACCCCTCCACTTT.

This clonotype was observed a handful of times. Being one base from a much bigger clone, this may be a read error. This chain links TRBV2 with TRBJ2-3, with 7 bases fitting TRBD2. With V trimmed by 3 bases and J by 8 bases, 14 bases remained unmatched. CDR3 length equals 16 residues. Germline V gives CDR1 SNHLY, CDR2 FYNNEI. The CDR3: CASSDIMAGVGSTQYF. CDR3 nucleotide sequence: TGTGCCAGCAGTGACATCATGGCGGGGGTAGGCTCTACGCAGTATTTT.

In the case of this clonotype: A much bigger clone sits one base away, suggesting this may be a read error. This CDR3 is CASSTRQGLNEKLVF. The CDR3 nucleotides read TGCGCCAGCAGCACGCGACAGGGTTTGAATGAAAAACTGGTTTTT. The gene calls are TRBV5-1 and TRBJ1-4, with 7 positions matching TRBD1. CDR1 and CDR2 (germline): SGHRS, YFSETQ. This CDR3 comprises 15 residues.

This clonotype has a handful of counts. The chain uses TRBV11-2 and TRBJ2-1; a possible D gene is TRBD2 (6 bases). This CDR3 comprises 14 residues. V gave up 1 base and J gave up 8 bases, with 12 bases separating them. The germline gives CDR1 SGHAT, CDR2 FQNNGV. The CDR3, as DNA: TGTGCCAGCAGCTTAGGGGGCGGGGAATATGAGCAGTTCTTC. It yields the protein CASSLGGGEYEQFF.

In the case of this clonotype: One end of the junction does not line up with germline, which may come from a read error. The V call is TRBV19, the J call TRBJ2-7; 9 positions agree with TRBD2. The germline gives CDR1 LNHDA, CDR2 SQIVND (reference sequence). The CDR3 contains 15 residues. CDR3 in amino acids: CASRRLAEDSYEQYF. CDR3 bases: TGTGCGAGTAGGCGACTAGCGGAAGACTCCTACGAGCAGTACTTC.

Only a few counts were recorded for this clonotype. The chain combines TRBV7-6 with TRBJ2-5; no definite D call. From germline, CDR1 is SGHVS and CDR2 FNYEAQ. Trimming left V 3 bases short and J 1 base short, with 12 bases between. CDR3 length: 15 residues. The CDR3 is CASSFLGSPQETQYF. Written as DNA, the CDR3 is TGTGCCAGCAGCTTCCTTGGCTCCCCCCAAGAGACCCAGTACTTC.

This clonotype was seen more than once but under ten times. V gene TRBV7-9 combines with J gene TRBJ2-7; 7 nucleotides agree with TRBD2. The germline CDR1 and CDR2 sequences are SEHNR and FQNEAQ (reference sequence). The junction had 10 bases not matched to a gene; V was cut back by 5 bases and J by 3 bases. The length of the CDR3 is 15 residues. The CDR3 DNA follows: TGTGCCAGCAGCCTCACGGGGGGTTTGGACTACGAGCAGTACTTC. Encoded protein: CASSLTGGLDYEQYF.

This clonotype occurred many times. The chain uses TRBV19 and TRBJ1-5, with a possible D match to TRBD1 (5 bases). The CDR3 totals 15 residues. CDR1 and CDR2 (germline): LNHDA, SQIVND (reference sequence). Deletions cut 5 bases from V and 3 bases from J, with 14 bases between. The CDR3 sequence is CASSWGRRSNQPQHF. Here the CDR3 DNA reads TGTGCCAGTAGTTGGGGGAGGCGGTCCAATCAGCCCCAGCATTTT. The variable domain in full, completed from reference TRBV19 and TRBJ1-5, reads DGGITQSPKYLFRKEGQNVTLSCEQNLNHDAMYWYRQDPGQGLRLIYYSQIVNDFQKGDIAEGYSVSREKKESFPLTVTSAQKNPTAFYLCASSWGRRSNQPQHFGDGTRLSIL.

This clonotype was detected ten times or more. An end of the junction differs from the germline gene, which may be a read error. The chain employs TRBV4-3 and TRBJ2-7; D might be TRBD2 (6 bases). Germline assignment: CDR1 LGHNA and CDR2 YSLEER. The CDR3 spans 14 residues. The CDR3 here is CASSSGGSSYEQYF. The CDR3 DNA is TGTGCCAGCAGTTCTGGGGGGTCCTCCTACGAGCAGTACTTC.

This clonotype was observed at least ten times. The V gene is TRBV10-3, the J gene TRBJ1-1, with a possible D match to TRBD1 (5 bases). Looked up from germline, CDR1 is ENHRY and CDR2 is SYGVKD. Trimming took off 5 bases at V and 6 bases at J, with 22 bases between the two ends. CDR3 size: 16 residues. This CDR3 is CAISIYSQGLGAEAFF. The CDR3 DNA sequence: TGTGCCATCAGTATCTATTCCCAAGGTCTAGGGGCTGAAGCTTTCTTT.

With respect to this clonotype: The junction does not match germline at one end; this may be a read error. The CDR3 bases are TGCGCCGGCAGCCAGGGGACTAGCAGCTCCTACAATGAGCAGTTCTTC. Translated: CAGSQGTSSSYNEQFF. The V gene is TRBV4-1, the J gene TRBJ2-1, with TRBD2 matching over 9 bases. CDR3 length: 16 amino acids. Per the germline V gene, CDR1 is MGHRA and CDR2 is YSYEKL.

Turning to this clonotype: Since a much larger clone is just one base distant, this may be a read error. Because it lacks the conserved phenylalanine or tryptophan at the end, this CDR3 is likely a read error. This sequence joins TRBV5-6 and TRBJ2-3; D uncertain. CDR1 and CDR2 (germline): SGHDT, YYEEEE. Trimming shortened V by 7 bases and J by 2 bases, and 11 bases separated the two germline ends. CDR3 length: 13 amino acids. This chain's CDR3 is CASGVLATDTQYL. As DNA, the CDR3 is TGTGCCAGCGGCGTTTTGGCCACAGATACGCAGTATCTT.

This clonotype turned up a few times. The rearrangement joins TRBV7-2 to TRBJ2-7, with unresolved D. Germline values: CDR1 SGHTA, CDR2 FQGNSA. CDR3 length: 12 amino acids. Trimming shortened V by 5 bases and J by 9 bases, and 14 bases separated the two germline ends. The CDR3 region is CASSTNLLGQYF. In DNA, the CDR3 is TGTGCCAGCAGCACAAACCTCCTGGGGCAGTACTTC.

Comment on this clonotype: Compared with germline, one end of the junction differs, possibly owing to a read error. Here the CDR3 DNA reads TGCGCCAGCAGCCAACACATAGCGGGGGGCTACGAGCGGTACTTC. This codes for CASSQHIAGGYERYF. The rearrangement links TRBV4-3 to TRBJ2-7; 10 nucleotides match TRBD2. The CDR3 is 15 residues long. CDR1 and CDR2 (germline): LGHNA, YSLEER.

This sequence joins TRBV6-5 and TRBJ2-1; D may be TRBD1 (6 bases). CDR1 MNHEY and CDR2 SVGAGI come from the germline V gene. This CDR3 is built from 16 residues. V gave up 0 bases and J gave up 6 bases, with 15 bases separating them. The CDR3 DNA reads TGTGCCAGCAGTTACTCGAGATGGGACAAATTCAATGAGCAGTTCTTC. Amino acid sequence: CASSYSRWDKFNEQFF.

This clonotype was detected only once. One end of the junction does not line up with germline, which may come from a read error. This sequence joins TRBV7-6 and TRBJ1-1; D is perhaps TRBD1 (5 bases). This CDR3 has 12 amino acids. Germline V gene lookup returns CDR1 SGHVS and CDR2 FNYEAQ. Written as DNA, the CDR3 is TGTGTCAGCAGCTTAGCGGGGGGGGAAGCTTTCTTT. This codes for CVSSLAGGEAFF.

Concerning this clonotype: A much more abundant neighbour one base away suggests this may be a read error. The chain links TRBV14 to TRBJ1-3; possible D gene TRBD1, 6 bases. Germline V gives CDR1 SGHDN, CDR2 FVKESK. The V gene lost 2 bases and the J gene lost 1 base, with 15 bases spanning the gap. The CDR3 has 17 residues. The CDR3: CASSQPGLGASGNTIYF. As DNA, the CDR3 is TGTGCCAGCAGCCAACCGGGACTGGGGGCTTCTGGAAACACCATATATTTT.

The J gene is TRBJ1-4, the V gene TRBV6-2 or TRBV6-3, with D possibly matching TRBD1 (6 bases). With 2 bases removed from V and 4 bases from J, the gap between germline ends came to 20 bases. The CDR3 spans 18 residues. Germline V CDR1 and CDR2: MNHEY, SVGEGT. The CDR3 DNA sequence: TGTGCCAGCAGTTACCAAAACCCTCGGACAGAGATTAATGAAAAACTGTTTTTT. Translated, it gives CASSYQNPRTEINEKLFF.